This is a list of T cell receptor beta chains from one sample in a study of T cell clones after liver transplantation. Some clones are missing from TCRdb's copy, which holds only in-frame ones; the method was immunoSEQ multiplex PCR. The sample lists 93,000 or so clones; around 84% were seen once. The material sequenced was CD4+ T cells from blood, taken 47 months after liver transplant. Receptors originate from a human patient who received a liver transplant. T cells may partly derive from the graft donor. CDR3s include the opening cysteine and the closing phenylalanine or tryptophan. Fields, in order: J gene, V gene, clone size, D gene, CDR3 DNA, CDR3 protein. A D gene is named only where the DNA matches it firmly. Expanded clones are given a class, and other clones once, few, many or no size at all.

>TRBJ2-5|TRBV7-2|once|NA
TGTGCCAGCAGCTTAAACCCCGGGGAGACCCAGTACTTC
CASSLNPGETQYF
>TRBJ2-3|TRBV9|NA|NA
TGTGCCAGCAGCGAAAAAGGGACAACTCCAGGAGATACGCAGTATTTT
CASSEKGTTPGDTQYF
>TRBJ1-1|TRBV5-1|NA|TRBD1
TGCGCCAGCAGCTTGGCCACAGGGGTTGCGGCTTTCTTT
CASSLATGVAAFF
>TRBJ2-3|TRBV10-1|NA|NA
TGCGCCAGCAGTGATATTGGGGCCACAGATACGCAGTATTTT
CASSDIGATDTQYF
>TRBJ1-2|TRBV27|NA|TRBD1
TGTGCCAGCAGTTTCACAGGGGCTAACTATGGCTACACCTTC
CASSFTGANYGYTF
>TRBJ2-7|TRBV14|NA|NA
TGTGCCAGCAGCCAAACCTTTGGACACGCGGGCCCCTACGAGCAGTACTTC
CASSQTFGHAGPYEQYF
>TRBJ2-7|TRBV5-4|NA|NA
TGTGCAAGCAGGGGCCTCACCTACGAGCAGTACTTC
CASRGLTYEQYF
>TRBJ1-6|TRBV7-9|few|NA
TGTGCCAGCAGCTTGGGGGGAACACCCCTCCACTTT
CASSLGGTPLHF
>TRBJ1-1|TRBV11-2|NA|NA
TGTGCCAGCAGCCCTGCATTCCGGCCTACTGAAGCTTTCTTT
CASSPAFRPTEAFF
>TRBJ2-3|TRBV6-1|once|TRBD2
TGTGCCAGCTCTCGGGGGGGTGGCGCAGATACGCAGTATTTT
CASSRGGGADTQYF
>TRBJ1-1|TRBV28|NA|TRBD1
TGTGCCACCGGTGGGGGGACAGGGTCAGCTTTCTTT
CATGGGTGSAFF
>TRBJ1-3|TRBV5-1|NA|NA
TGCGCCAGCAGCTTGGACAGGGCAAACACCATATATTTT
CASSLDRANTIYF
>TRBJ1-4|TRBV19|NA|NA
TGTGCCAGTACCCCCCAGGGACTCCCCTTCTCGGCTAATGAAAAACTGTTTTTT
CASTPQGLPFSANEKLFF
>TRBJ1-1|TRBV5-1|few|NA
TGCGCCAGCAGCATGACAGCGAACACTGAAGCTTTCTTT
CASSMTANTEAFF
>TRBJ2-7|TRBV28|NA|NA
TGTGCCAGCACTAACTACAGGAGGATCTACGAGCAGTACTTC
CASTNYRRIYEQYF
>TRBJ2-1|TRBV12-5|few|TRBD2
TGTGCTAGTGGTTTGGGGGTGGGACTACGTTGGCAGTTCTTC
CASGLGVGLRWQFF
>TRBJ2-2|TRBV29-1|NA|TRBD1
TGCAGCGTTGGTCTCGGGACAGGGGGCACCGGGGAGCTGTTTTTT
CSVGLGTGGTGELFF
>TRBJ2-3|TRBV6-6|NA|TRBD1
TGTGCCAGCACCCCGACAGGGAAGGGGAATACGCAGTATTTT
CASTPTGKGNTQYF
>TRBJ2-2|TRBV1|NA|NA
TGCACCAGCAGCCAAGACCCCCGGGAGCTGTTTTTT
CTSSQDPRELFF
>TRBJ1-4|TRBV27|NA|NA
TGTGCCAGCAGTAGTGAGGGCAGAATTAATGAAAAACTGTTTTTT
CASSSEGRINEKLFF
>TRBJ2-2|TRBV6-4|NA|NA
TGTGCCAGCAGTGAAAGGCAGGATGACACCGGGGAGCTGTTTTTT
CASSERQDDTGELFF
>TRBJ1-2|TRBV5-6|NA|TRBD1
TGTGCCAGCAGCTTGGCAGGGGGTCTTAACTATGGCTACACCTTC
CASSLAGGLNYGYTF
>TRBJ2-5|TRBV5-4|once|NA
TGTGCCAGCAGCTTGGGGGGGAGGAGCGGCCAAGAGACCCAGTACTTC
CASSLGGRSGQETQYF
>TRBJ2-3|TRBV25-1|NA|NA
TGTGCCAGCAGTCAGGACAGAGTTTCCACAGATACGCAGTATTTT
CASSQDRVSTDTQYF
>TRBJ2-6|TRBV27|NA|NA
TGTGCCAGCACCCAACTACTAATTATGGCCTCTGGGGCCAACGTCCTGACTTTC
CASTQLLIMASGANVLTF
>TRBJ1-1|TRBV6-5|NA|TRBD1
TGTGCCAGCAGTTACAGGGGGCTAGGGAACACTGAAGCTTTCTTT
CASSYRGLGNTEAFF
>TRBJ2-3|TRBV5-1|NA|TRBD1
TGCGCCAGCAGCTTAATTGGGACAGGGACCACAGATACGCAGTATTTT
CASSLIGTGTTDTQYF
>TRBJ1-2|TRBV9|NA|TRBD1
TGTGCCAGCAGCGCTCAGGGGGCTACACCCAACTATGGCTACACCTTC
CASSAQGATPNYGYTF
>TRBJ2-7|TRBV28|NA|TRBD2
TGTGCCAGCAGAACGGGGGGAGGTTTTGGGACCTACGAGCAGTACTTC
CASRTGGGFGTYEQYF
>TRBJ1-4|TRBV30|NA|NA
TGTGCCTGGAACCCTAGAGGGGGGGTAGTTGAAAAACTGTTTTTT
CAWNPRGGVVEKLFF
>TRBJ2-1|TRBV9|NA|TRBD2
TGTGCCAGCAGCGTGCGGCTAGCGGGAGACAATGAGCAGTTCTTC
CASSVRLAGDNEQFF
>TRBJ1-4|TRBV10-3|NA|NA
TGTGCCATCAGGGAGACAGCAAGCGAAAAACTGTTTTTT
CAIRETASEKLFF
>TRBJ2-3|TRBV7-3|many|NA
TGTGCCAGCAGCTTGGCGGACTCAGATACGCAGTATTTT
CASSLADSDTQYF
>TRBJ1-5|TRBV18|NA|TRBD1
TGTGCCAGCTCAAGGACAGGGGATCAGCCCCAGCATTTT
CASSRTGDQPQHF
>TRBJ2-6|TRBV28|NA|NA
TGTGCCAGCAGTTTGGTTCAGGGCGGCGGGGCCAACGTCCTGACTTTC
CASSLVQGGGANVLTF
>TRBJ1-2|TRBV25-1|NA|TRBD1
TGTGCCAGCAGTACCCAGACAGGGAAGATCGCTAACTATGGCTACACCTTC
CASSTQTGKIANYGYTF
>TRBJ2-7|TRBV18|NA|TRBD1
TGTGCCAGCTCATATGACAGGGGGCGGGAGCAGTACTTC
CASSYDRGREQYF
>TRBJ1-3|TRBV6-5|NA|NA
TGTGCCAGCAGTTTGGACAGCTCTGGAAACACCATATATTTT
CASSLDSSGNTIYF
>TRBJ1-2|TRBV5-1|NA|NA
TGCGCCAGCAGCTTGGAGGGGGGCTCGCATGGCTACACCTTC
CASSLEGGSHGYTF
>TRBJ2-3|TRBV6-1|NA|NA
TGTGCCAGCAGTGAATACCGGATGAATGTCAATACGCAGTATTTT
CASSEYRMNVNTQYF
>TRBJ2-7|TRBV6-1|NA|TRBD1
TGTGCCAGCGAACCGGGACAGGGGAAACACTACGAGCAGTACTTC
CASEPGQGKHYEQYF
>TRBJ2-1|TRBV7-2|NA|NA
TGTGCCAGCAGGCAACGGGGAGTTGGGGGCAATGAGCAGTTCTTC
CASRQRGVGGNEQFF